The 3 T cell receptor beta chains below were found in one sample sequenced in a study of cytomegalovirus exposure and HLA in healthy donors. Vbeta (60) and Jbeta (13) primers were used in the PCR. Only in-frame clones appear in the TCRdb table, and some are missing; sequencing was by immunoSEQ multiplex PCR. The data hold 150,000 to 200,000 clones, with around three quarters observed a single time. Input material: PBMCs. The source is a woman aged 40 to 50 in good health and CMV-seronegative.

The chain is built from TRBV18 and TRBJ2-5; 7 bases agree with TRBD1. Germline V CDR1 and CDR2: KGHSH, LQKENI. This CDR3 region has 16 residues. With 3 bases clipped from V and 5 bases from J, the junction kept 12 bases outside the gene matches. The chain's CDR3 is CASSPRGGAGQETQYF. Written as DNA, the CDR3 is TGTGCCAGCTCACCGAGAGGGGGCGCCGGTCAGGAGACCCAGTACTTC.

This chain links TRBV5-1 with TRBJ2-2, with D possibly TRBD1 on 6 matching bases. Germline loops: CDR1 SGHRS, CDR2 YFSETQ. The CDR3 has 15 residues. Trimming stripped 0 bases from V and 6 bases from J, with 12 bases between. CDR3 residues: CASSLATGKAGELFF. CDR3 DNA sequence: TGCGCCAGCAGCTTGGCCACAGGGAAGGCCGGGGAGCTGTTTTTT. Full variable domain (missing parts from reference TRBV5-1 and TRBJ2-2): KAGVTQTPRYLIKTRGQQVTLSCSPISGHRSVSWYQQTPGQGLQFLFEYFSETQRNKGNFPGRFSGRQFSNSRSEMNVSTLELGDSALYLCASSLATGKAGELFFGEGSRLTVL.

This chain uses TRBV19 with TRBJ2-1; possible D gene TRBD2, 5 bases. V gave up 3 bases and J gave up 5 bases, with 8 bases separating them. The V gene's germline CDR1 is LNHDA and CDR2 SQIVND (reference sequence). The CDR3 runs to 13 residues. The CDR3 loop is CASSMEADNEQFF. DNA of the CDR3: TGTGCCAGTAGTATGGAAGCGGACAATGAGCAGTTCTTC. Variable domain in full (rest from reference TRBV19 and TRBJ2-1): DGGITQSPKYLFRKEGQNVTLSCEQNLNHDAMYWYRQDPGQGLRLIYYSQIVNDFQKGDIAEGYSVSREKKESFPLTVTSAQKNPTAFYLCASSMEADNEQFFGPGTRLTVL.